The present T cell receptor beta chain was sequenced within a study of control samples from healthy donors and cancer patients. The repertoire was sequenced with immunoSEQ multiplex PCR; TCRdb's copy has only in-frame clones and lacks some. The data show 100,000 to 150,000 clones, more than 85% seen once. Trimming removed 6 bases from V and 5 bases from J; junction bases left unmatched: 9. Germline-derived CDR1 and CDR2 are MNHEY and SVGAGI. The CDR3 runs 15 residues. V and J are TRBV6-5 and TRBJ1-1, with 10 bases that match TRBD1. The sequencing sample was made of blood. The receptor's source is a young man in good health. The CDR3 sequence: CASSLSTGGRTEAFF. The CDR3 DNA sequence: TGTGCCAGCAGCCTCTCGACAGGGGGCAGAACTGAAGCTTTCTTT.